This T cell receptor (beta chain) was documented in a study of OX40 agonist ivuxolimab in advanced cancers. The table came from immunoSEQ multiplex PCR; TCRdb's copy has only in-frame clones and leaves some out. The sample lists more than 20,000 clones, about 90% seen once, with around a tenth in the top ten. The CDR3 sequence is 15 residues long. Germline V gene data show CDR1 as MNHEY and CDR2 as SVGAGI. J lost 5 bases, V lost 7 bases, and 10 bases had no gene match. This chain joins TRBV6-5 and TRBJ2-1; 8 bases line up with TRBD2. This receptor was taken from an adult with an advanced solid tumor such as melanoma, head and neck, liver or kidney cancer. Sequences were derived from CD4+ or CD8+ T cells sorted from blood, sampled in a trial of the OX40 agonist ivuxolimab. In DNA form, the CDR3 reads TGTGCCAGCACCCGAGATGGGACTAGGGACAATGAGCAGTTCTTC. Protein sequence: CASTRDGTRDNEQFF.